This T cell receptor beta chain was documented in a study of blood T cell repertoires in COVID-19. Study background: Sample material is recorded as cDNA or gDNA derived from T cells, B-cell-depleted T cells, or PBMCs.

V was pared by 9 bases and J by 1 base, with 5 bases of the junction left unmatched. The CDR3 is 14 amino acids. Germline CDR1 and CDR2: MNHEY and SMNVEV (reference sequence). The cohort comprised adults aged about 18 to 90 years residing in approximately 22 US areas. Methods used by the authors: Reference gene primer amplification in the assay estimated nucleated cell counts. Generated by immunoSEQ multiplex PCR, the TCRdb table keeps only in-frame clones and is missing some. Clone size and V and J calls were adopted from that table, with D and trimming inferred from the DNA. This table holds fewer than 250,000 clones, 86% found once.

Sample: PBMCs or T cells enriched from blood (not recorded which). The receptor's source is a woman between 45 and 60 years old who had recovered from COVID-19. J is TRBJ2-2 and V is TRBV27; 7 bases are a match to TRBD1. This CDR3 reads CASLRDRNTGELFF. Here the CDR3 DNA reads TGTGCCAGTCTCCGGGACAGGAACACCGGGGAGCTGTTTTTT.